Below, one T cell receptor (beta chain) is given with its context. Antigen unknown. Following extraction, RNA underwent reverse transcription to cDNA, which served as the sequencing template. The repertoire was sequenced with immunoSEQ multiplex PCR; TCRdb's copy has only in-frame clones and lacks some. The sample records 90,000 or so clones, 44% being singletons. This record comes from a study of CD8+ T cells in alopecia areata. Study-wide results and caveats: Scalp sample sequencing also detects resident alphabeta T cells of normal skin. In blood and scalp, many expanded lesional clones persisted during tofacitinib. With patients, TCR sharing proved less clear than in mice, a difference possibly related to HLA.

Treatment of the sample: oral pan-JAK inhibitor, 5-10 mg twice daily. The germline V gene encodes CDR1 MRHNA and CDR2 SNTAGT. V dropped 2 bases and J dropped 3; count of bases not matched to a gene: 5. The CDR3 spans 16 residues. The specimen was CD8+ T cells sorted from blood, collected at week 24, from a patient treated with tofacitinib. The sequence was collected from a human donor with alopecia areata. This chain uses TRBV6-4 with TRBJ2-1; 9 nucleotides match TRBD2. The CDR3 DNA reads TGTGCCAGCAGTGACACACGGACTAGCGACTACAATGAGCAGTTCTTC. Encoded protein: CASSDTRTSDYNEQFF.